The following is a T cell receptor beta chain sequence with its context. No antigen is known for it. The data were obtained in a study of OX40 agonist ivuxolimab in advanced cancers. Across the whole study: The treatment was a fully human IgG2 OX40 agonist, ivuxolimab.

Findings and caveats of the study: Some nonresponders also had low normalized T-cell clonal expansion. Average numbers of expanded clones were greater in CD8+ T cells than in CD4+.

This CDR3 is 16 amino acids long. V lost 3 bases to trimming and J lost 5 bases; unmatched junction nucleotides: 9. The germline gives CDR1 MDHEN, CDR2 SYDVKM. TCRdb's copy holds only in-frame clones and misses some; the assay was immunoSEQ multiplex PCR. Of 31,000 or so clones in the sample, roughly 81% were seen once. On cycle 4 day 1 and cycle 7 day 1, as well as at baseline, blood was sampled. The source is an adult with an advanced solid tumor such as melanoma, head and neck, liver or kidney cancer. The starting material was CD4+ or CD8+ T cells sorted from blood, obtained in a trial of the OX40 agonist ivuxolimab. The chain employs TRBV28 and TRBJ1-4; 7 nucleotides match TRBD1. CDR3 residues: CASSFPGTGVNEKLFF. The CDR3 DNA reads TGTGCCAGCAGTTTCCCTGGAACAGGGGTAAATGAAAAACTGTTTTTT.